This entry describes one T cell receptor beta chain. Healthy HIV-negative adults with no recent acute infections or vaccinations were recruited as donors. It was into CD45RA+ naive and CD45RA-negative memory subsets that the CD4+ cells were split. This record comes from a study of shared clonotypes between healthy human individuals. Clones were sequenced by immunoSEQ multiplex PCR, and TCRdb holds only the in-frame ones, with some missing. The sample consists of some 900,000 clones, 60% to 85% of them appearing once. Source material: memory CD4+ T cells sorted from blood. Subset indicated: CD45RA-negative fraction. The source is a young man in good health.

The CDR3 loop reads CASSLGNLAGALQETQYF. Here the CDR3 DNA reads TGCGCCAGCAGCCTGGGCAATTTGGCAGGGGCCCTCCAAGAGACCCAGTACTTC. The chain joins TRBV5-1 to TRBJ2-5; D is possibly TRBD1 (6 bases). V was clipped by 4 bases and J by 1 base, with 23 bases between them. CDR3 size: 18 residues. CDR1 is SGHRS, CDR2 YFSETQ, per germline.